One and the same sample provided the 2 T cell receptor gamma chains below, sequenced in a study of gamma delta lymphoproliferative disorders and STAT genes. TCRdb re-called the multiplex PCR reads using CATT. Among approximately 2,000 gamma-chain clones listed, more than 7.5% were seen once. The receptor sequences were amplified from genomic DNA of peripheral blood mononuclear cells. Sequencing was performed on blood. The receptors stem from a human donor with gamma-delta T-cell large granular lymphocyte leukemia.

Judged by abundance, this clone is medium-sized (0.01 to 0.1%). The chain uses TRGV2 and TRGJ1 or TRGJ2. Germline matching of the DNA provided the J gene here, since TCRdb leaves it blank. Germline lookup yields CDR1 EGSNGY and CDR2 YDSYNSKV. CDR3 size: 14 residues. Trimming removed 5 bases from V and 5 bases from J; junction bases left unmatched: 12. This chain's CDR3 is CATWAQGRDYKKLF. In DNA, the CDR3 is TGTGCCACCTGGGCCCAGGGAAGGGATTATAAGAAACTCTTT.

The rearrangement links TRGV9 to TRGJ1 or TRGJ2. The J gene, absent from TCRdb, was called here by matching the DNA to germline. Losses at the gene ends were 0 bases for V and 7 bases for J; bases not matched to a gene: 9. CDR3 length equals 14 residues. Looked up from germline, CDR1 is GITISATS and CDR2 is ISYDGTV (reference sequence). CDR3: CALWEVRLRYKKLF. As DNA, the CDR3 is TGTGCCTTGTGGGAGGTGAGGTTGCGGTATAAGAAACTCTTT.